These T cell receptor beta chains were read from a single sample in a study of T cell clones after liver transplantation. Some clones are missing from TCRdb's copy, which holds only in-frame ones; the method was immunoSEQ multiplex PCR. This table holds around 110,000 clones, 75% to 95% found once. Sequences were derived from CD4+ T cells from blood, sampled 12 months after liver transplant. The receptors derive from a human patient who received a liver transplant. Some T cells may be graft donor cells. Both conserved end residues are part of each CDR3. D genes are given only for firm matches.

V: TRBV18; J: TRBJ2-7; D: TRBD1; CDR3: CASSPLGTGLVEQYF; DNA: TGTGCCAGCTCACCACTGGGGACAGGGCTAGTCGAGCAGTACTTC
V: TRBV5-1; J: TRBJ2-7; D: TRBD2; CDR3: CASSLDTSGGEQYF; DNA: TGCGCCAGCAGCTTGGATACTAGCGGGGGGGAGCAGTACTTC
V: TRBV4-3; J: TRBJ2-1; D: TRBD2; CDR3: CASTPGTSGSYNEQFF; DNA: TGCGCCAGCACGCCCGGGACTAGCGGCTCCTACAATGAGCAGTTCTTC
V: TRBV27; J: TRBJ1-1; D: -; CDR3: CASRERDLPNTEAFF; DNA: TGTGCCAGCAGGGAACGGGACTTACCGAACACTGAAGCTTTCTTT
V: TRBV7-2; J: TRBJ2-1; D: -; CDR3: CASSPSRTGSYNEQFF; DNA: TGTGCCAGCAGCCCCTCCCGGACCGGTTCCTACAATGAGCAGTTCTTC
V: TRBV7-3; J: TRBJ2-1; D: TRBD2; CDR3: CASSPSSSGEYNEQFF; DNA: TGTGCCAGCAGCCCAAGCTCTAGCGGGGAGTACAATGAGCAGTTCTTC
V: TRBV27; J: TRBJ2-1; D: TRBD2; CDR3: CASSSWREGPHNEQFF; DNA: TGTGCCAGCAGTTCGTGGCGGGAGGGCCCCCACAATGAGCAGTTCTTC
V: TRBV9; J: TRBJ1-2; D: -; CDR3: CASSVGTGNYGYTF; DNA: TGTGCCAGCAGCGTAGGAACAGGCAACTATGGCTACACCTTC
V: TRBV5-1; J: TRBJ1-1; D: -; CDR3: CASSLGGIRTEAFF; DNA: TGCGCCAGCAGCTTGGGTGGGATTCGGACTGAAGCTTTCTTT
V: TRBV28; J: TRBJ1-1; D: -; CDR3: CASSLQGFNTEAFF; DNA: TGTGCCAGCAGTTTACAGGGGTTCAACACTGAAGCTTTCTTT
V: TRBV6-1; J: TRBJ1-1; D: TRBD1; CDR3: CASSEFGRGLNTEAFF; DNA: TGTGCCAGCAGTGAATTCGGCAGGGGGTTGAACACTGAAGCTTTCTTT
V: TRBV12-5; J: TRBJ1-5; D: TRBD1; CDR3: CASGLVLSGFGQAPSNQPQHF; DNA: TGTGCTAGTGGTTTGGTGTTAAGCGGGTTTGGACAGGCCCCCAGCAATCAGCCCCAGCATTTT
V: TRBV4-3; J: TRBJ2-7; D: TRBD2; CDR3: CASSQDIAGGLQYF; DNA: TGCGCCAGCAGCCAAGACATAGCGGGGGGACTGCAGTACTTC
V: TRBV11-3; J: TRBJ2-4; D: TRBD2; CDR3: CASSPAGTSGEVAKNIQYF; DNA: TGTGCCAGCAGCCCAGCCGGGACTAGCGGTGAAGTAGCCAAAAACATTCAGTACTTC
V: TRBV19; J: TRBJ1-1; D: TRBD1; CDR3: CASRKTGGERNTEAFF; DNA: TGTGCCAGTAGAAAGACAGGGGGCGAGAGGAACACTGAAGCTTTCTTT
V: TRBV7-2; J: TRBJ2-5; D: TRBD2; CDR3: CASSKLAGRETQYF; DNA: TGTGCCAGCAGCAAATTAGCGGGAAGAGAGACCCAGTACTTC
V: TRBV28; J: TRBJ1-3; D: -; CDR3: CASSFEGQGNTIYF; DNA: TGTGCCAGCAGTTTTGAGGGGCAAGGAAACACCATATATTTT
V: TRBV18; J: TRBJ2-7; D: -; CDR3: CASSPPSSYEQYF; DNA: TGTGCCAGCTCACCACCGTCCTCCTACGAGCAGTACTTC
V: TRBV5-1; J: TRBJ2-5; D: -; CDR3: CASSLSGQYQETQYF; DNA: TGCGCCAGCAGCTTGTCCGGTCAGTACCAAGAGACCCAGTACTTC
V: TRBV6-1; J: TRBJ2-3; D: TRBD2; CDR3: CASSALVAGGGAPDTQYF; DNA: TGTGCCAGCAGTGCGTTGGTAGCGGGAGGGGGGGCTCCGGATACGCAGTATTTT
V: TRBV29-1; J: TRBJ1-1; D: TRBD1; CDR3: CSVSSGTANTEAFF; DNA: TGCAGCGTTAGCTCCGGGACAGCGAACACTGAAGCTTTCTTT
V: TRBV29-1; J: TRBJ1-1; D: TRBD1; CDR3: CSVRQGDEAFF; DNA: TGCAGCGTTAGACAGGGTGATGAAGCTTTCTTT
V: TRBV18; J: TRBJ2-7; D: -; CDR3: CASSPSGYDEQYF; DNA: TGTGCCAGCTCACCATCAGGTTACGACGAGCAGTACTTC
V: TRBV10-2; J: TRBJ2-7; D: TRBD1; CDR3: CASSESRDSLSYEQYF; DNA: TGCGCCAGCAGTGAGTCGAGGGACAGCCTCTCCTACGAGCAGTACTTC